These T cell receptor beta chains were read from a single sample in a study of blood T cells in healthy people across ages. TCRdb reprocessed the 5' RACE reads via MiXCR and lists one record per CDR3 protein. The sample carries 700,000 to 900,000 distinct CDR3 sequences, about a quarter recorded once. This sample was also put to use in a study of T cells of mothers and their children.

The sequenced sample consisted of blood. These receptors originate from a boy aged 5-17 years in good health. The CDR3 runs from the conserved cysteine through the conserved F or W.

v_call cdr3_aa
TRBV9 CASSSAGGPPRTQYF
TRBV5-1 CASSLGQGGYEQYF
TRBV7-6 CASSAQVQAQETQYF
TRBV3-1 CASSHTAGGIFGSSYNEQFF
TRBV7-3 CASSSSRGAYNEQFF
TRBV9 CASSAFGVLGYNERFF
TRBV29-1 CSVRGQNYGYTF
TRBV28 CASSLPGRIFEQYF
TRBV9 CASSDGTNQETQYF
TRBV7-3 CASSLTGGQSPYWTSKETQYF
TRBV7-2 CASSSGTSGGAFWADTQYF
TRBV27 CASSWKSGSTEAFF
TRBV6-5 CASSLQGGPGTEAFF
TRBV27 CASSLLRTPSEYSYTF
TRBV28 CASVNPGRYPETQYF
TRBV10-3 CAITGEKQEQYF
TRBV5-1 CASSGWETNTGELFF
TRBV6-2/TRBV6-3 CASSYSIRGVNEQFF
TRBV3-1 CASSQGTGAYNEQFF
TRBV11-2 CASKGFEGANVLTF
TRBV29-1 CSAQENTNEKLFF
TRBV24-1 CATNRDGTGELSF
TRBV20-1 CSARQGINIQYF
TRBV10-3 CAISELERTETQYF
TRBV5-1 CASSFNSGANVLTF
TRBV5-1 CASSVLPGQYNEQFF
TRBV7-2 CASSALGLAGLAEQFF
TRBV29-1 CSVEFVGGTRPYEQYF
TRBV24-1 CATSDSGTGGTGELFF
TRBV29-1 CSVEIRSSSYEQYF
TRBV29-1 CSVATTANTEAFF
TRBV7-2 CASSFRGGPGNEQFF
TRBV7-2 CASSLVAGGSTDTQYF
TRBV29-1 CSVEEGFTDTQYF
TRBV27 CASSRRNSHEQYF
TRBV6-5 CASSTGTEYNEQFF
TRBV4-1 CASRRTSGTQETQYF
TRBV6-2/TRBV6-3 CASSYTTSGGHQETQYF
TRBV4-1 CASSRLAGGSYEQYF
TRBV5-1 CASSFSGTAEAFF
TRBV25-1 CASSSRDSLATDTQYF
TRBV29-1 CSGGYNEQFF
TRBV11-2 CASSLLRGPPQDTQYF
TRBV6-5 CASSYSLQGAEGYTF
TRBV20-1 CSASAGRTDTQYF
TRBV12-3/TRBV12-4 CASRLTGSQPQHF
TRBV6-1 CASSRAGGDATNEKLFF
TRBV6-1 CASSDAPTYGYTF